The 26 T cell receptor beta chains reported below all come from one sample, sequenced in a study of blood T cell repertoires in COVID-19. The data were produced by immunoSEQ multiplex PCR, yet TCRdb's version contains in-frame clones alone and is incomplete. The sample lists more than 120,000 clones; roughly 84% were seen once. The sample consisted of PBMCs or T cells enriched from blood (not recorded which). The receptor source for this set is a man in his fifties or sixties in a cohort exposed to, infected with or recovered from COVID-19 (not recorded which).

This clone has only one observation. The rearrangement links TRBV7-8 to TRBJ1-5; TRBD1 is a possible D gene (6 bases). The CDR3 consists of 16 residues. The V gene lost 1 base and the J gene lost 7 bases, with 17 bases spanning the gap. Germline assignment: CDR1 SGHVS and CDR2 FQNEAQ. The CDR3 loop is CASSLEKGGNWQPQHF. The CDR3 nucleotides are TGTGCCAGCAGCTTAGAAAAAGGGGGAAATTGGCAGCCCCAGCATTTT. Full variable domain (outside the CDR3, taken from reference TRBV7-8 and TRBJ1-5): GAGVSQSPRYKVAKRGQDVALRCDPISGHVSLFWYQQALGQGPEFLTYFQNEAQLDKSGLPSDRFFAERPEGSVSTLKIQRTQQEDSAVYLCASSLEKGGNWQPQHFGDGTRLSIL.

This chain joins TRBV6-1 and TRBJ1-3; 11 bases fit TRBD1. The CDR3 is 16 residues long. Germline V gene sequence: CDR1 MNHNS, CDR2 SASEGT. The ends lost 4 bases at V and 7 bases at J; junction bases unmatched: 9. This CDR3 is CASSVEDRGLYNTIYF. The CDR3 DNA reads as TGTGCCAGCAGTGTGGAGGACAGGGGGCTTTATAACACCATATATTTT.

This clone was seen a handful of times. CDR3 region: CASSLDRRTGLAGANEQYF. CDR3 DNA sequence: TGTGCCAGCAGTCTCGACAGGAGAACGGGACTAGCGGGAGCCAACGAGCAGTACTTC. The chain employs TRBV6-6 and TRBJ2-7; TRBD2 matches 14 bases. CDR3 length equals 19 residues. The germline gives CDR1 MNHNY, CDR2 SVGAGI (reference sequence). Trimming took 5 bases from V and 5 from J; bases not matched to a gene: 17.

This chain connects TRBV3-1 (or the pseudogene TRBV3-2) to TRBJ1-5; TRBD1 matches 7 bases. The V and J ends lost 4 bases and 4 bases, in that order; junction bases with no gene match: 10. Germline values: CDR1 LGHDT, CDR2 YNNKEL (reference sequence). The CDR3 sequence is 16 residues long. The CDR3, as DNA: TGTGCCAGCAGCCTGAGTGCGGCAGGGGGTAATCAGCCCCAGCATTTT. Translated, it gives CASSLSAAGGNQPQHF.

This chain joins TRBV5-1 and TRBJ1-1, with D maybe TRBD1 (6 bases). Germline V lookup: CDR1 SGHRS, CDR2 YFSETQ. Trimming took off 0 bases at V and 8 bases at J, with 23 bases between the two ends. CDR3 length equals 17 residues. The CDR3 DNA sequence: TGCGCCAGCAGCTTGGGAACAGGGACCATCCGCAGTCTCGAAGCTTTCTTT. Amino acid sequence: CASSLGTGTIRSLEAFF.

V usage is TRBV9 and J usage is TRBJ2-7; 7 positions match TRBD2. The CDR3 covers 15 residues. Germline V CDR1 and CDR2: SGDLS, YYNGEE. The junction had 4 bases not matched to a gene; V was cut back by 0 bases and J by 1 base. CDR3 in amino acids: CASSVGDGGSYEQYF. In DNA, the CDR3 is TGTGCCAGCAGCGTAGGGGACGGGGGGTCCTACGAGCAGTACTTC.

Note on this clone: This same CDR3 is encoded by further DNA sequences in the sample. The CDR3 DNA reads as TGTGCCACCTCCGGGACAGGCTCGGAGACCCAGTACTTC. It encodes CATSGTGSETQYF. The chain joins TRBV24-1 to TRBJ2-5; 8 bases line up with TRBD1. The ends lost 9 bases at V and 5 bases at J; junction bases unmatched: 7. The length of the CDR3 is 13 residues. Germline V lookup: CDR1 KGHDR, CDR2 SFDVKD.

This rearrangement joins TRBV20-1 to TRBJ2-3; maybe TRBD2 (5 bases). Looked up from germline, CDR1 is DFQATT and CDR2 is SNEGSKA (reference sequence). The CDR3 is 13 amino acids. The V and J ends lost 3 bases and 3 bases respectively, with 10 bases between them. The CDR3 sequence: CSASGRGTDTQYF. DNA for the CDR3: TGCAGTGCTAGTGGGCGAGGGACAGATACGCAGTATTTT.

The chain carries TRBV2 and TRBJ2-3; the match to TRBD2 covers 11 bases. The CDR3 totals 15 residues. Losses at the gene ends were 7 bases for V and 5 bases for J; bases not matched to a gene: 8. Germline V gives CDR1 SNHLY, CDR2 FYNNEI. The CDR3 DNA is TGTGCCAGCAATCCGACTAGCGGGAAGGTAGATACGCAGTATTTT. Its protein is CASNPTSGKVDTQYF.

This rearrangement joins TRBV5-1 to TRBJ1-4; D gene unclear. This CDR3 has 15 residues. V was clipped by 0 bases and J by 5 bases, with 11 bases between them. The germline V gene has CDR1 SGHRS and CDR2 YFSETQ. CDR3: CASSLVAGLNEKLFF. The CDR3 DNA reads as TGCGCCAGCAGCTTGGTAGCGGGGTTAAATGAAAAACTGTTTTTT.

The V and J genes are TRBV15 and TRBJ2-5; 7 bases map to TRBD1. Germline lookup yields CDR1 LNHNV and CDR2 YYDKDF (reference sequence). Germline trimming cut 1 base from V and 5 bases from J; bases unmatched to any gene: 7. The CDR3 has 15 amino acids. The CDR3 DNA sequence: TGTGCCACCAGCAGAGGTACAGGGGTCTGGGAGACCCAGTACTTC. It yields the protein CATSRGTGVWETQYF.

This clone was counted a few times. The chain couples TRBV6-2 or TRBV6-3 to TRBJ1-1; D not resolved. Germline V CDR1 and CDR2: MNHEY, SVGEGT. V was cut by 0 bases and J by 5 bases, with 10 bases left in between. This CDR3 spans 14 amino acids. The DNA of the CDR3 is TGTGCCAGCAGTTACTCTTTCCGAACAACTGAAGCTTTCTTT. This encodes CASSYSFRTTEAFF.

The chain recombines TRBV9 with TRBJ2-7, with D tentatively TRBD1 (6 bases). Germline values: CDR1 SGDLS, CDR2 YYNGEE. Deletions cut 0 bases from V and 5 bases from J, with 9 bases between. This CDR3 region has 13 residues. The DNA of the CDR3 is TGTGCCAGCAGCGTAGGGACAGTTGACGAGCAGTACTTC. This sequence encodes CASSVGTVDEQYF.

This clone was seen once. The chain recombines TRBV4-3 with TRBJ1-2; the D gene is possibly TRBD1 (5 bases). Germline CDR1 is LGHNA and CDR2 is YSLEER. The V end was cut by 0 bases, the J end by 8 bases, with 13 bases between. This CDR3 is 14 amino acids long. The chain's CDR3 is CASSQERGAGGYTF. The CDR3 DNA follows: TGCGCCAGCAGCCAAGAGAGGGGCGCGGGGGGCTACACCTTC.

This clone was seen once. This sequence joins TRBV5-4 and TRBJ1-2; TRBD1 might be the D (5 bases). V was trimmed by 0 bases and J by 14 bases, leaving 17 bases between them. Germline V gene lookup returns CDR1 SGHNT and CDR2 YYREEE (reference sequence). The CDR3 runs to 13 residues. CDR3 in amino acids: CASSLEEGTLWTF. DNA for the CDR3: TGTGCCAGCAGCTTGGAGGAGGGGACCCTCTGGACCTTC.

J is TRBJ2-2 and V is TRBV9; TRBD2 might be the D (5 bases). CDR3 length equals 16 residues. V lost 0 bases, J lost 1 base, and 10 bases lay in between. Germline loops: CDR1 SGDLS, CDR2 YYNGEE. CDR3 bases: TGTGCCAGCAGCGTAGCTATGAGCGGGAACACCGGGGAGCTGTTTTTT. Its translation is CASSVAMSGNTGELFF.

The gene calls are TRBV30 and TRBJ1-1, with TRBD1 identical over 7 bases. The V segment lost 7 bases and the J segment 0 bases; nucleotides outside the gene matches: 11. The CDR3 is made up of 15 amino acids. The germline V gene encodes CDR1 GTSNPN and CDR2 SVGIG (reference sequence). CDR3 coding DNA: TGTGCCTCCCGGACAGGACTCAACATGAACACTGAAGCTTTCTTT. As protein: CASRTGLNMNTEAFF.

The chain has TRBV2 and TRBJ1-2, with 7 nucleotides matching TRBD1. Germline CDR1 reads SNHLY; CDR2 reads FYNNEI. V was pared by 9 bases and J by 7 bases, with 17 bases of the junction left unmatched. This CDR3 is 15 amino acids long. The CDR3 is CARGDSLSLISGYTF. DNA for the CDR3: TGTGCCAGAGGGGACAGCTTATCCCTAATTAGTGGCTACACCTTC.

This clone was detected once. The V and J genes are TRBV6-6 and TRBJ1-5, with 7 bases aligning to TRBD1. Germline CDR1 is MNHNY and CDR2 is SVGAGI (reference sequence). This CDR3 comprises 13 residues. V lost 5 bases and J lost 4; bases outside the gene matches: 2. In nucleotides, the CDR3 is TGTGCCAGCAGTCCACAGGGGAATCAGCCCCAGCATTTT. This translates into CASSPQGNQPQHF.

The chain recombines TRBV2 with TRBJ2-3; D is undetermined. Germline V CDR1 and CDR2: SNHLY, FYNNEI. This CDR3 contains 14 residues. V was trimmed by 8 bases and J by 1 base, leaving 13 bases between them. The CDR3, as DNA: TGTGCCAGCGAGAACGGTGTCGGCACAGATACGCAGTATTTT. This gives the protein CASENGVGTDTQYF.

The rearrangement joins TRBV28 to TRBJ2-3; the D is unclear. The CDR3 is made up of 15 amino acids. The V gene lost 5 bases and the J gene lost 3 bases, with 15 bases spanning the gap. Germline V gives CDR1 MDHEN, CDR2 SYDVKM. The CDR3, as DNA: TGTGCCAGCAGTCCCGTCGGCCTAGTAACAGATACGCAGTATTTT. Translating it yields CASSPVGLVTDTQYF.

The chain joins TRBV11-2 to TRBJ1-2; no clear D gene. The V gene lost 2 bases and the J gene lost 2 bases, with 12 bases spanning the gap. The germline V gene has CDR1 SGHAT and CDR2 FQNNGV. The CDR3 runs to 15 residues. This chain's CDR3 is CASSLTARLNYGYTF. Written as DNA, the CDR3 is TGTGCCAGCAGCTTAACGGCCAGACTAAACTATGGCTACACCTTC.

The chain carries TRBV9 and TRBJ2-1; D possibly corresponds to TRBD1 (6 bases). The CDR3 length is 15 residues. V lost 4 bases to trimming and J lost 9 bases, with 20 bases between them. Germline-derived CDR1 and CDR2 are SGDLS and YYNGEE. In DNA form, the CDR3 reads TGTGCCAGCAGCCGTACTATACAGGGAAGTACTGAGCAGTTCTTC. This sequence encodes CASSRTIQGSTEQFF. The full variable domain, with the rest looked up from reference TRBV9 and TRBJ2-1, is DSGVTQTPKHLITATGQRVTLRCSPRSGDLSVYWYQQSLDQGLQFLIQYYNGEERAKGNILERFSAQQFPDLHSELNLSSLELGDSALYFCASSRTIQGSTEQFFGPGTRLTVL.

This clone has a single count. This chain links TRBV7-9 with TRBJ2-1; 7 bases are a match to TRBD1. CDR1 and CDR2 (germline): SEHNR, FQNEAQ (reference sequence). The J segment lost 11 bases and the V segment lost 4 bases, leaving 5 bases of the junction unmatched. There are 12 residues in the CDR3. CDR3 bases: TGTGCCAGCAGCTCCGGGGACAGCCAGCAGTTCTTC. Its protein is CASSSGDSQQFF.

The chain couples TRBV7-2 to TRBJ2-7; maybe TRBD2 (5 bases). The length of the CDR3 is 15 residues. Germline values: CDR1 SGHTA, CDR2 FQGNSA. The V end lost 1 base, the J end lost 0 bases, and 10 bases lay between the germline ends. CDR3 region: CASSLVAGISYEQYF. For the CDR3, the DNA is TGTGCCAGCAGCTTAGTCGCCGGGATCTCCTACGAGCAGTACTTC.

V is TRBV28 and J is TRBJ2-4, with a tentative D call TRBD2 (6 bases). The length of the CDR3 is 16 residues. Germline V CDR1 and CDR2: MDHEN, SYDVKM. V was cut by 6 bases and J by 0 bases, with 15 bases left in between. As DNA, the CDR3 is TGTGCCAGCAGCCGCGGGGAGGCTGTAGCCAAAAACATTCAGTACTTC. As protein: CASSRGEAVAKNIQYF.